This record covers a single TCR beta chain. What it recognizes is unknown. This sample is part of a study of T cells in Graves' hyperthyroidism and ophthalmopathy. General observations from the study: Ophthalmopathy was separated from stable hyperthyroidism by a 13 V-J model.

Germline V CDR1 and CDR2: SGHRS, YFSETQ. Trimming removed 1 base from V and 4 bases from J, with 20 bases in between. The CDR3 sequence is 17 residues long. The hyperthyroidism patients had all been newly diagnosed, and their disease duration was under 2 months. Their ages ranged from 18 to 65 years. Exclusion of a patient resulted from uncontrolled infection, other autoimmune disease, pregnancy or lactation. PBMCs came from 9 to 10 ml fresh peripheral blood. Researchers took RNA transcripts and amplified the TCR beta CDR3 regions from them. When the TCR CDR3 underwent first-round RT-PCR, the HTBI primer set was used. TCRdb passed the multiplex PCR reads through MiXCR, listing each CDR3 protein once. The profile covers 350,000 to 450,000 distinct CDR3 sequences, with about 18% appearing a single time and around 35% taken by the ten largest.

The sequenced sample was blood. V usage is TRBV5-1 and J usage is TRBJ1-1, with a tentative D call TRBD1 (6 bases). This clonotype was obtained from a woman aged 25 to 45 with Graves' hyperthyroidism that later progressed to Graves' ophthalmopathy. The chain's CDR3 is CASSLKPTWGAVTEAFF. The CDR3 nucleotides are TGCGCCAGCAGCTTGAAGCCGACTTGGGGGGCGGTCACTGAAGCTTTCTTT. Complete variable domain (other parts from reference TRBV5-1 and TRBJ1-1): KAGVTQTPRYLIKTRGQQVTLSCSPISGHRSVSWYQQTPGQGLQFLFEYFSETQRNKGNFPGRFSGRQFSNSRSEMNVSTLELGDSALYLCASSLKPTWGAVTEAFFGQGTRLTVV.